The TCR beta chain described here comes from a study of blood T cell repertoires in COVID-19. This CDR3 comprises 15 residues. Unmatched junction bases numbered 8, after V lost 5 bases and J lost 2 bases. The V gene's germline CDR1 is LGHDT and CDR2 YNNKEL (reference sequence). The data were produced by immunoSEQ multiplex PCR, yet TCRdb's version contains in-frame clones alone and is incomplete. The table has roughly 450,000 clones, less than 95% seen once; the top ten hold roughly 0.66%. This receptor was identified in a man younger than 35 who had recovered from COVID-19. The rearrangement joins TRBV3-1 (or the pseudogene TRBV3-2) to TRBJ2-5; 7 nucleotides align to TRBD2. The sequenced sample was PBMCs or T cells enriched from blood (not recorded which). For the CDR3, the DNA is TGTGCCAGCAGCGTGACTAGCAGCGGACAAGAGACCCAGTACTTC. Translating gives CASSVTSSGQETQYF.